This T cell receptor beta chain was retrieved from a study of post-analysis software for immune sequencing data. Each TCR beta cDNA library carried unique molecular identifiers. TCRdb re-called the PCR reads through MiXCR, storing one row per CDR3 protein. The table lists about 820,000 distinct CDR3 sequences, roughly 50% of them singletons, with 4.6% in the top ten. Study-wide results and caveats: About 5 TRBV segments occurring more often in patients than controls included TRBV5-6, TRBV5-1 and TRBV20-1. Those with multiple sclerosis, the patient group, showed significantly lower normalized Chao1 diversity than controls.

The length of the CDR3 is 13 residues. Unmatched junction bases numbered 5, after V lost 4 bases and J lost 4 bases. The germline gives CDR1 SQVTM, CDR2 ANQGSEA. This clonotype was seen a few times. The antigen is not known. This receptor was obtained from a girl between 10 and 17 years old with multiple sclerosis. The source material was blood. This chain links TRBV29-1 with TRBJ2-7; TRBD1 agrees at 9 bases. CDR3 sequence reads: CSVGPTGGYEQYF. The CDR3 DNA is TGCAGCGTTGGCCCGACAGGGGGGTACGAGCAGTACTTC.